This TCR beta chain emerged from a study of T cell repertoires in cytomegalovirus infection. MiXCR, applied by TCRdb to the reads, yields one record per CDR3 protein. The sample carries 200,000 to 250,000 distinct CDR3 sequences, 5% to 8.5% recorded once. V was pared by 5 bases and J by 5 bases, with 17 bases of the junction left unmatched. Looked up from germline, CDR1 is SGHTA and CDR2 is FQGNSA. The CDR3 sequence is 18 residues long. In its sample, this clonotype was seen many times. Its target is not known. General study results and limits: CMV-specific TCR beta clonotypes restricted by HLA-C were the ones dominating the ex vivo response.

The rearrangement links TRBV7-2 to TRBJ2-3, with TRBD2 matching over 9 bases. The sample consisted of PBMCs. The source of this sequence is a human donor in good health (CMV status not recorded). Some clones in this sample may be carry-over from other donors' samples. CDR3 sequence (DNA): TGTGCCAGCAGCCCAACCCTCTTGCGGGGGGGCCCAGAAGATACGCAGTATTTT. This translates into CASSPTLLRGGPEDTQYF. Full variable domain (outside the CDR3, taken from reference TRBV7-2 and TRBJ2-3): GAGVSQSPSNKVTEKGKDVELRCDPISGHTALYWYRQSLGQGLEFLIYFQGNSAPDKSGLPSDRFSAERTGGSVSTLTIQRTQQEDSAVYLCASSPTLLRGGPEDTQYFGPGTRLTVL.